This T cell receptor (beta chain) was documented in a study of a mutant IDH1 vaccine in newly diagnosed glioma. Study in general: Weeks 1, 3, 5, 7, 11, 15, 19 and 23 were when patients received their eight vaccinations. The treated group averaged around 40 years old and was around 60% male, roughly 40% female. Patients previously underwent radiotherapy, temozolomide, or both, and most underwent both.

Stated time point: week 23, last vaccination. Each dose delivered 300 ug of mutant IDH1 20-mer peptide subcutaneously with imiquimod. Every donor had a new WHO grade 3 or 4 astrocytoma that was IDH1-mutant, with loss of nuclear ATRX. This clone was detected only once. Its antigen is not known. CDR1 LNHDA and CDR2 SQIVND come from the germline V gene (reference sequence). V was pared by 3 bases and J by 3 bases, with 9 bases between. CDR3 length equals 15 residues. Sequencing used immunoSEQ multiplex PCR; TCRdb keeps in-frame clones, though not all of them. The table includes about 33,000 clones, around 89% detected once.

The receptor's source is a middle-aged man with glioma. The chain uses TRBV19 and TRBJ2-6; no firm D call. Sequencing was performed on PBMCs, taken from a glioma patient whose treatment included an IDH1 peptide vaccine. CDR3 DNA: TGTGCCAGTAGTATTCGAGGTGGTGGGGCCAACGTCCTGACTTTC. It translates to CASSIRGGGANVLTF.